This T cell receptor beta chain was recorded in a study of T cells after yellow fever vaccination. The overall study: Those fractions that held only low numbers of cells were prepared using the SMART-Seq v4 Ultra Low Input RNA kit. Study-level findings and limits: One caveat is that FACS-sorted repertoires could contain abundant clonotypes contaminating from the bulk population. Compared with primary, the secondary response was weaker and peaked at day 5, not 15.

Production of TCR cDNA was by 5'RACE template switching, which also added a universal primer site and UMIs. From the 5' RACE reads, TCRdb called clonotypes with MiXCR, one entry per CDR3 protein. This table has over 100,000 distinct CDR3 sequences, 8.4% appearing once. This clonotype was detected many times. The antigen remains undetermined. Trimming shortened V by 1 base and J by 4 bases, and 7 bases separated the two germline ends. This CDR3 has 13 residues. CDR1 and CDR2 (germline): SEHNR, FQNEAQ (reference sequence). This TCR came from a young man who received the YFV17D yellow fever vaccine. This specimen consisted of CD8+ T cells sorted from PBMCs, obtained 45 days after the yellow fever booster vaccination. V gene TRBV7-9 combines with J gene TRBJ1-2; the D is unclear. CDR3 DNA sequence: TGTGCCAGCAGCTTAGGCCCCATCTATGGCTACACCTTC. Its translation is CASSLGPIYGYTF.